The TCR beta chain under discussion was sequenced for a study of human versus mouse CDR3 diversity and MHC coevolution. Sequenced by immunoSEQ multiplex PCR; TCRdb stores in-frame clones only, minus some. The data contain about 81,000 clones, around 95% of them singletons. V was trimmed by 6 bases and J by 1 base, leaving 12 bases between them. CDR3 length: 14 amino acids. From germline, CDR1 is MRHNA and CDR2 SNTAGT. Sequenced: naive CD4+ T cells from blood. Specified subset: CD45RO-negative CD62L-positive naive CD4 T cells. The V and J genes are TRBV6-4 and TRBJ1-1; possibly TRBD1 for D (6 bases). This receptor was taken from a person aged 25 to 69 in good health. The CDR3: CASSPTGWNTEAFF. As DNA, the CDR3 is TGTGCCAGCAGCCCCACAGGGTGGAACACTGAAGCTTTCTTT.